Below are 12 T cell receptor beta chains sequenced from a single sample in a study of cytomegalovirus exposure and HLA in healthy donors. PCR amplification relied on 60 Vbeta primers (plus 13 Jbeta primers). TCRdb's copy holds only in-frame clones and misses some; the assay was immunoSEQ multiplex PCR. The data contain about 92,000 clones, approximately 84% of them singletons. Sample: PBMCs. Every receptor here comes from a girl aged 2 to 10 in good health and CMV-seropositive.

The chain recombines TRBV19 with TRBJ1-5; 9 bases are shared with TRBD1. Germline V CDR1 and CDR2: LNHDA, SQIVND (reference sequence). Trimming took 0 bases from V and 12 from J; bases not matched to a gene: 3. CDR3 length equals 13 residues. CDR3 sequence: CASSIEGTGYQHF. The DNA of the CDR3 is TGTGCCAGTAGTATAGAGGGGACAGGGTACCAGCATTTT.

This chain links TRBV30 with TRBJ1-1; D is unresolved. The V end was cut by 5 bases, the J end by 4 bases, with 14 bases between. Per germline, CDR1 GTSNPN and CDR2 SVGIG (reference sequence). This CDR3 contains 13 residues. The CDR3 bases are TGTGCCTGGTCCCGGAGCCAGTCCACTGAAGCTTTCTTT. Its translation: CAWSRSQSTEAFF. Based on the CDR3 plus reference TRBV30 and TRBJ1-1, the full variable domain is SQTIHQWPATLVQPVGSPLSLECTVEGTSNPNLYWYRQAAGRGLQLLFYSVGIGQISSEVPQNLSASRPQDRQFILSSKKLLLSDSGFYLCAWSRSQSTEAFFGQGTRLTVV.

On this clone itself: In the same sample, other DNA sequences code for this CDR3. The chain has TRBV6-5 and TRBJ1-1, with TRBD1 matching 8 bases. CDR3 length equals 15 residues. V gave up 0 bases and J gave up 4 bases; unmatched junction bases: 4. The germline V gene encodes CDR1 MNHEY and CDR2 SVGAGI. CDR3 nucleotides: TGTGCCAGCAGTTACTCCGGGACAGGTTCCACTGAAGCTTTCTTT. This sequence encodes CASSYSGTGSTEAFF.

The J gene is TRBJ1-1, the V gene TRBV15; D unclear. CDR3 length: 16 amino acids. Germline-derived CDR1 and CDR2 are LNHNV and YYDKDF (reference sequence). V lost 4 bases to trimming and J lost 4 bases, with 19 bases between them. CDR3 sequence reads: CATSTRILQVSTEAFF. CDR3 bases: TGTGCCACCAGCACTAGAATCTTACAAGTTTCCACTGAAGCTTTCTTT.

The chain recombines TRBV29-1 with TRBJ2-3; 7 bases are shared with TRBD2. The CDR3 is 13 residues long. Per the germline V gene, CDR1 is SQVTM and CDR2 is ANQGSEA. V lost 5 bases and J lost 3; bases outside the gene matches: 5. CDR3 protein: CSVYSAGTDTQYF. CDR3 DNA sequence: TGCAGCGTTTACTCAGCGGGAACAGATACGCAGTATTTT.

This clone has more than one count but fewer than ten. CDR3 DNA sequence: TGCGCCAGCAGCCAAGAGCGGCGTTCCGCGGATACGCAGTATTTT. Translated, it gives CASSQERRSADTQYF. This chain joins TRBV4-1 and TRBJ2-3; no firm D call. V was pared by 0 bases and J by 6 bases, with 13 bases between. The germline gives CDR1 MGHRA, CDR2 YSYEKL. The CDR3 sequence is 15 residues long.

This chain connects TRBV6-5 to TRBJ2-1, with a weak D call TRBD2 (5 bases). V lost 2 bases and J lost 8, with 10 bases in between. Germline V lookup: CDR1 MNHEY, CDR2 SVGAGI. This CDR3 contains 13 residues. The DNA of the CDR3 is TGTGCCAGCAGTTACGGACTCCCAGATGAGCAGTTCTTC. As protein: CASSYGLPDEQFF.

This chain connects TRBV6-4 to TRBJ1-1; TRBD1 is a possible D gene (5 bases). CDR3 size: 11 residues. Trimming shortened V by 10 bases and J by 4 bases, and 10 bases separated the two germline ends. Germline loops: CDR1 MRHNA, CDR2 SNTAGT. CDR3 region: CATPRGTEAFF. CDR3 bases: TGTGCCACCCCTAGGGGCACTGAAGCTTTCTTT.

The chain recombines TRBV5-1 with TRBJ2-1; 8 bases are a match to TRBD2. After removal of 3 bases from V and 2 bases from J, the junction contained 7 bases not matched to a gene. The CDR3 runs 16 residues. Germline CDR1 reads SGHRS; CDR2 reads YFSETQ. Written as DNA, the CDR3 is TGCGCCAGCAGCTCTCCTCTGGGACTAGCCTACAATGAGCAGTTCTTC. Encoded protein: CASSSPLGLAYNEQFF.

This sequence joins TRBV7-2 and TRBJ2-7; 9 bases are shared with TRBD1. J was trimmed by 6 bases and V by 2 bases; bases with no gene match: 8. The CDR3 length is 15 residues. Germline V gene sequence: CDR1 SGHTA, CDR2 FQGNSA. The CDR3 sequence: CASSLLGQGGSEQYF. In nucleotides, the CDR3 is TGTGCCAGCAGCTTATTGGGACAGGGAGGGAGCGAGCAGTACTTC.

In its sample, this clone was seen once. The CDR3 sequence is CASGGFKTEANEKLFF. CDR3 sequence (DNA): TGTGCCAGCGGTGGTTTTAAGACAGAGGCTAATGAAAAACTGTTTTTT. The chain has TRBV28 and TRBJ1-4; maybe TRBD1 (5 bases). CDR1 and CDR2 (germline): MDHEN, SYDVKM. CDR3 length: 16 residues. V lost 8 bases and J lost 3, with 19 bases in between.

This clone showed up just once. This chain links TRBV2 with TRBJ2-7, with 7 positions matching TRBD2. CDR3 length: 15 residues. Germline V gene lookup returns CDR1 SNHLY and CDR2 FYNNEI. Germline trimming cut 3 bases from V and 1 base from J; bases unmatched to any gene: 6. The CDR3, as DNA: TGTGCCAGCAGTGACATAGCGGGCCCATCCTACGAGCAGTACTTC. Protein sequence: CASSDIAGPSYEQYF.